The 25 T cell receptor beta chains presented below share a single source sample, sequenced in a study of CD8 T cells in ankylosing spondylitis. TCRdb re-analysed the 5' RACE reads in MiXCR, keeping a single row per CDR3 protein. The repertoire holds 250,000 to 400,000 distinct CDR3 sequences, with around a tenth as singletons. Specimen: blood, either unsorted or a sorted T cell fraction (not recorded which). These receptors were obtained from a female donor with ankylosing spondylitis or in good health (not recorded which).

Many counts were recorded for this clonotype. The chain carries TRBV11-2 and TRBJ2-7, with 10 bases aligning to TRBD1. The CDR3 extends over 16 amino acids. V lost 4 bases, J lost 4 bases, and 10 bases stayed unmatched. Germline loops: CDR1 SGHAT, CDR2 FQNNGV. CDR3 in amino acids: CASSSPGTGDPYEQYF. In nucleotides, the CDR3 is TGTGCCAGCAGCTCCCCCGGGACAGGGGACCCTTACGAGCAGTACTTC.

The rearrangement uses TRBV6-2 or TRBV6-3 and TRBJ1-5, with a weak D call TRBD1 (6 bases). CDR1 and CDR2 (germline): MNHEY, SVGEGT. The CDR3 is made up of 14 amino acids. V lost 6 bases and J lost 5, with 14 bases in between. CDR3 sequence (DNA): TGTGCCAGCAGAATGCAGGGACATGATCAGCCCCAGCATTTT. Translated: CASRMQGHDQPQHF.

This clonotype was detected ten times or more. The chain recombines TRBV3-1 with TRBJ2-1; D is uncertain. This CDR3 has 15 residues. CDR1 is LGHDT, CDR2 YNNKEL, per germline (reference sequence). Trimming took off 1 base at V and 9 bases at J, with 16 bases between the two ends. DNA for the CDR3: TGTGCCAGCAGCCAAGGACACCTCCGGCGTGGTGAGCAGTTCTTC. Protein: CASSQGHLRRGEQFF.

The chain recombines TRBV18 with TRBJ2-3; the D gene is possibly TRBD2 (5 bases). The CDR3 has 15 amino acids. V was clipped by 1 base and J by 9 bases, with 17 bases between them. Germline V gives CDR1 KGHSH, CDR2 LQKENI. The CDR3 coding sequence is TGTGCCAGCTCACCACTCTCACGTGGGAGCATAACGCAGTATTTT. This translates into CASSPLSRGSITQYF. The complete variable domain, with remaining parts taken from reference TRBV18 and TRBJ2-3, reads NAGVMQNPRHLVRRRGQEARLRCSPMKGHSHVYWYRQLPEEGLKFMVYLQKENIIDESGMPKERFSAEFPKEGPSILRIQQVVRGDSAAYFCASSPLSRGSITQYFGPGTRLTVL.

This clonotype was seen at least ten times. J is TRBJ2-7 and V is TRBV20-1; tentative D call: TRBD1 (5 bases). CDR3 length: 15 amino acids. With 0 bases removed from V and 1 base from J, the gap between germline ends came to 13 bases. The germline V gene encodes CDR1 DFQATT and CDR2 SNEGSKA (reference sequence). CDR3 sequence reads: CSARDLGVVSYEQYF. CDR3 in DNA: TGCAGTGCTAGAGATCTAGGGGTCGTTTCCTACGAGCAGTACTTC.

Only a few counts were recorded for this clonotype. The chain links TRBV7-2 to TRBJ2-5; D is uncertain. Per the germline V gene, CDR1 is SGHTA and CDR2 is FQGNSA. V was shortened by 1 base and J by 5 bases, with 14 bases between the two germline ends. The length of the CDR3 is 15 residues. CDR3 sequence: CASSLEGRRWETQYF. The CDR3 DNA sequence: TGTGCCAGCAGCTTAGAAGGGCGGCGGTGGGAGACCCAGTACTTC.

This clonotype was counted at least ten times. J is TRBJ2-7 and V is TRBV5-6, with D tentatively TRBD1 (6 bases). CDR1 and CDR2 (germline): SGHDT, YYEEEE. The CDR3 is made up of 14 amino acids. Trimming cost V 7 bases and J 3 bases, with 17 bases left between them. CDR3 sequence: CASSLRDTHYEQYF. The DNA of the CDR3 is TGTGCCAGCTCCTTGAGGGACACCCACTACGAGCAGTACTTC.

V is TRBV5-1 and J is TRBJ2-2; D possibly corresponds to TRBD2 (5 bases). The germline V gene encodes CDR1 SGHRS and CDR2 YFSETQ. The CDR3 is made up of 16 amino acids. V was pared by 1 base and J by 0 bases, with 10 bases between. This chain's CDR3 is CASSLRRGANTGELFF. The CDR3, as DNA: TGCGCCAGCAGCTTGAGACGGGGTGCGAACACCGGGGAGCTGTTTTTT.

This clonotype was picked up many times. The gene calls are TRBV19 and TRBJ2-1; 7 bases align to TRBD1. V trimming: 7 bases; J trimming: 13 bases; junction bases outside the gene matches: 13. The CDR3 runs 13 residues. Germline CDR1 is LNHDA and CDR2 is SQIVND (reference sequence). For the CDR3, the DNA is TGTGCCAGTAACAAGCAGCTACAGGGGCTTCAGTTCTTC. Its protein is CASNKQLQGLQFF. Drawing the rest from reference TRBV19 and TRBJ2-1, the complete variable domain is DGGITQSPKYLFRKEGQNVTLSCEQNLNHDAMYWYRQDPGQGLRLIYYSQIVNDFQKGDIAEGYSVSREKKESFPLTVTSAQKNPTAFYLCASNKQLQGLQFFGPGTRLTVL.

This clonotype was detected many times. The V gene is TRBV6-5, the J gene TRBJ1-3; no clear D. V lost 2 bases, J lost 9 bases, and 14 bases lay in between. This CDR3 spans 14 amino acids. Germline V gene data show CDR1 as MNHEY and CDR2 as SVGAGI. CDR3 bases: TGTGCCAGCAGTTACGCCCCGGGGTGGAGCACCATATATTTT. Protein product: CASSYAPGWSTIYF.

This chain joins TRBV5-1 and TRBJ2-4; 7 bases are a match to TRBD2. Germline V lookup: CDR1 SGHRS, CDR2 YFSETQ. With V trimmed by 2 bases and J by 8 bases, 7 bases remained unmatched. The CDR3 loop spans 14 amino acids. The CDR3 DNA reads as TGCGCCAGCAGCTTACGGGAGGAACGGGACATTCAGTACTTC. It translates to CASSLREERDIQYF. Drawing the rest from reference TRBV5-1 and TRBJ2-4, the complete variable domain is KAGVTQTPRYLIKTRGQQVTLSCSPISGHRSVSWYQQTPGQGLQFLFEYFSETQRNKGNFPGRFSGRQFSNSRSEMNVSTLELGDSALYLCASSLREERDIQYFGAGTRLSVL.

This clonotype was seen ten or more times. This sequence joins TRBV5-1 and TRBJ2-1; the match to TRBD2 covers 12 bases. The CDR3 totals 16 residues. The ends lost 5 bases at V and 6 bases at J; junction bases unmatched: 9. The germline CDR1 and CDR2 sequences are SGHRS and YFSETQ. CDR3 sequence (DNA): TGCGCCAGCAGATACGGGACTAGCGGGTACCTCAATGAGCAGTTCTTC. This encodes CASRYGTSGYLNEQFF.

At least ten counts were recorded for this clonotype. The rearrangement joins TRBV28 to TRBJ2-7; D is unresolved. The CDR3 consists of 13 residues. Germline V gives CDR1 MDHEN, CDR2 SYDVKM. V was pared by 8 bases and J by 5 bases, with 16 bases between. CDR3 DNA: TGTGCCAGCTCCAAGCTAAGATTCCACGAGCAGTACTTC. Amino acid sequence: CASSKLRFHEQYF.

The CDR3 sequence: CASSETDSYEQYF. DNA for the CDR3: TGTGCCAGCAGCGAGACAGATTCCTACGAGCAGTACTTC. The J gene is TRBJ2-7, the V gene TRBV7-2, with D tentatively TRBD1 (5 bases). The CDR3 covers 13 residues. Trimming took off 5 bases at V and 1 base at J, with 9 bases between the two ends. Germline V gene data show CDR1 as SGHTA and CDR2 as FQGNSA.

This clonotype was counted between two and nine times. The rearrangement uses TRBV20-1 and TRBJ2-7, with D perhaps TRBD1 (6 bases). With 6 bases removed from V and 0 bases from J, the gap between germline ends came to 15 bases. This CDR3 spans 14 amino acids. Germline values: CDR1 DFQATT, CDR2 SNEGSKA (reference sequence). Written as DNA, the CDR3 is TGCAGTGCGCCCCGGACAGAGATCTCCTACGAGCAGTACTTC. Its protein product is CSAPRTEISYEQYF.

This clonotype has just a few counts. The chain links TRBV7-9 to TRBJ1-4; 7 bases map to TRBD1. Germline V gene data show CDR1 as SEHNR and CDR2 as FQNEAQ (reference sequence). This CDR3 has 15 amino acids. Trimming removed 9 bases from V and 8 bases from J; junction bases left unmatched: 15. The CDR3 reads CASTGVGGAEEKLFF. Here the CDR3 DNA reads TGTGCCAGTACAGGGGTAGGGGGCGCGGAGGAAAAACTGTTTTTT.

In the case of this clonotype: It may be a read error: a sequence one base away is much more abundant. The chain joins TRBV6-2 or TRBV6-3 to TRBJ1-1; D is ambiguous. The germline CDR1 and CDR2 sequences are MNHEY and SVGEGT. This CDR3 spans 16 amino acids. V lost 4 bases and J lost 0, with 15 bases in between. The CDR3 coding sequence is TGTGCCAGCAGTTGCTCGACTAGACTATTGAACACTGAAGCTTTCTTT. It yields the protein CASSCSTRLLNTEAFF.

This clonotype was seen ten or more times. The chain combines TRBV3-1 with TRBJ2-7; D is uncertain. The CDR3 contains 11 residues. Trimming removed 1 base at V and 6 bases at J, with 4 bases between. CDR1 is LGHDT and CDR2 is YNNKEL in the germline V gene (reference sequence). The CDR3 nucleotides are TGTGCCAGCAGCCAAGGGGTCGAGCAGTACTTC. It is translated as CASSQGVEQYF.

This clonotype has just a few counts. The chain recombines TRBV3-1 with TRBJ2-7, with TRBD1 identical over 7 bases. Germline CDR1 is LGHDT and CDR2 is YNNKEL (reference sequence). The junction had 7 bases not matched to a gene; V was cut back by 3 bases and J by 2 bases. There are 15 residues in the CDR3. The CDR3 loop is CASSHGWDSTYEQYF. Written as DNA, the CDR3 is TGTGCCAGCAGCCATGGTTGGGACAGCACCTACGAGCAGTACTTC.

This clonotype was detected many times. The chain has TRBV2 and TRBJ1-2; 7 bases agree with TRBD1. The length of the CDR3 is 17 residues. V was clipped by 6 bases and J by 0 bases; unmatched bases: 13. Germline V gene lookup returns CDR1 SNHLY and CDR2 FYNNEI. Here the CDR3 DNA reads TGTGCCAGCAGCCCCTGGGGAGGACAGGCTACTAACTATGGCTACACCTTC. This encodes CASSPWGGQATNYGYTF.

In its sample, this clonotype was seen many times. The CDR3 DNA reads TGCGCCAGCAGCTTGGAAGTGCCCCGAGATACGCAGTATTTT. Protein product: CASSLEVPRDTQYF. The chain uses TRBV5-1 and TRBJ2-3, with D unclear. The germline V gene encodes CDR1 SGHRS and CDR2 YFSETQ. The germline V and J ends were trimmed by 0 bases and 5 bases, with 10 bases remaining between them. This CDR3 comprises 14 residues.

This clonotype was counted between two and nine times. The genes are TRBV6-1 and TRBJ2-5, with 10 nucleotides matching TRBD2. J lost 1 base, V lost 7 bases, and 9 bases had no gene match. CDR3 length: 16 residues. Per germline, CDR1 MNHNS and CDR2 SASEGT. CDR3 sequence: CASNPKLAGFQETQYF. For the CDR3, the DNA is TGTGCCAGCAATCCCAAACTAGCGGGGTTCCAAGAGACCCAGTACTTC.

This clonotype was seen ten or more times. The chain combines TRBV30 with TRBJ1-6; D uncertain. This CDR3 is 15 amino acids long. Trimming left V 1 base short and J 3 bases short, with 10 bases between. The V gene's germline CDR1 is GTSNPN and CDR2 SVGIG (reference sequence). CDR3: CAWSGPGVYNSPLHF. The CDR3 DNA reads as TGTGCCTGGAGTGGGCCCGGGGTCTATAATTCACCCCTCCACTTT. Using reference TRBV30 and TRBJ1-6 for the parts outside the CDR3, the full variable domain is SQTIHQWPATLVQPVGSPLSLECTVEGTSNPNLYWYRQAAGRGLQLLFYSVGIGQISSEVPQNLSASRPQDRQFILSSKKLLLSDSGFYLCAWSGPGVYNSPLHFGNGTRLTVT.

The chain has TRBV20-1 and TRBJ2-7; 7 bases are shared with TRBD2. The CDR3 is 14 residues long. V dropped 1 base and J dropped 1; count of bases not matched to a gene: 4. CDR1 is DFQATT and CDR2 is SNEGSKA in the germline V gene (reference sequence). CDR3 sequence reads: CSARGSAGSYEQYF. The CDR3 bases are TGCAGTGCTAGAGGGTCAGCGGGGTCCTACGAGCAGTACTTC.

This clonotype has at least ten counts. The chain couples TRBV10-3 to TRBJ2-7; the match to TRBD1 covers 10 bases. Germline lookup yields CDR1 ENHRY and CDR2 SYGVKD. The CDR3 length is 16 residues. V gave up 3 bases and J gave up 3 bases; unmatched junction bases: 8. The CDR3, as DNA: TGTGCCATCAGTGACACCGGACAGGGGGGCTTCTACGAGCAGTACTTC. It codes for CAISDTGQGGFYEQYF.